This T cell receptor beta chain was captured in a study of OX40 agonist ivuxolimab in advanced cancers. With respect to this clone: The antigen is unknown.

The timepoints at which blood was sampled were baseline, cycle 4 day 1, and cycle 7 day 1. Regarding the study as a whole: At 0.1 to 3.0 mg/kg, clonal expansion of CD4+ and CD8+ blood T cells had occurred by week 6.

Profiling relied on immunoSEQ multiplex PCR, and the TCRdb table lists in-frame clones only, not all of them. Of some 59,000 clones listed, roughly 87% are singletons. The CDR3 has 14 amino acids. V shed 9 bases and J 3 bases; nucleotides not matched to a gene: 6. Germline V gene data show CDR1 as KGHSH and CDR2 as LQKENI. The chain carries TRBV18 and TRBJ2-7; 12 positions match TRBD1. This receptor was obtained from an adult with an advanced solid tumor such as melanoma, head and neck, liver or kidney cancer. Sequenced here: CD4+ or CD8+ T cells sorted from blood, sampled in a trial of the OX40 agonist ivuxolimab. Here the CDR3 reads CASGTGGSRYEQYF. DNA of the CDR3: TGTGCCAGTGGGACAGGGGGCTCCCGCTACGAGCAGTACTTC.